These T cell receptor beta chains were read from a single sample in a study of T cells in Graves' hyperthyroidism and ophthalmopathy. TCRdb fed the multiplex PCR reads into MiXCR, producing one record per CDR3 protein. The sample includes about 130,000 distinct CDR3 sequences, approximately 20% of them seen just once. Sequenced input: blood. The receptors stem from a woman between 50 and 59 years old with Graves' hyperthyroidism that later progressed to Graves' ophthalmopathy. Each CDR3 is given with its conserved first and last residue. The D gene is left open where the match is weak. Where a row states a size, it is once, few, many or the class of an expanded clone; other rows omit it.

j_gene: TRBJ2-7; v_gene: TRBV7-9; abundance: many; d_gene: -; CDR3aa: CASSLYSYEQYF; CDR3nt: TGTGCCAGCAGCTTATATTCCTACGAGCAGTACTTC
j_gene: TRBJ2-7; v_gene: TRBV6-1; abundance: many; d_gene: -; CDR3aa: CASSWLASSYEQYF; CDR3nt: TGTGCCAGTAGTTGGCTAGCGAGCTCCTACGAGCAGTACTTC
j_gene: TRBJ2-5; v_gene: TRBV6-1; abundance: many; d_gene: -; CDR3aa: CASSEELSGIGAQETQYF; CDR3nt: TGTGCCAGCAGTGAAGAGTTATCGGGGATAGGGGCCCAAGAGACCCAGTACTTC
j_gene: TRBJ2-1; v_gene: TRBV28; abundance: many; d_gene: TRBD2; CDR3aa: CASSLERGVYNEQFF; CDR3nt: TGTGCCAGCAGTTTAGAGCGGGGCGTCTACAATGAGCAGTTCTTC
j_gene: TRBJ1-1; v_gene: TRBV28; abundance: many; d_gene: -; CDR3aa: CASSPTDLLEAFF; CDR3nt: TGTGCCAGCAGTCCGACAGACCTGTTGGAAGCTTTCTTT
j_gene: TRBJ2-1; v_gene: TRBV27; abundance: few; d_gene: TRBD2; CDR3aa: CASSGRGLAGVVVNEQFF; CDR3nt: TGTGCCAGCAGCGGAAGGGGACTAGCGGGAGTTGTGGTCAATGAGCAGTTCTTC
j_gene: TRBJ2-1; v_gene: TRBV3-1; abundance: -; d_gene: TRBD2; CDR3aa: CASSLPTSGRVEGEQFF; CDR3nt: TGTGCCAGCAGCCTCCCCACTAGCGGGAGAGTCGAGGGTGAGCAGTTCTTC
j_gene: TRBJ1-3; v_gene: TRBV6-1; abundance: few; d_gene: -; CDR3aa: CASGSWRGSANTIYF; CDR3nt: TGTGCCAGCGGGTCATGGAGGGGTTCAGCAAACACCATATATTTT
j_gene: TRBJ1-2; v_gene: TRBV18; abundance: many; d_gene: -; CDR3aa: CASSPSPGADYGYTF; CDR3nt: TGTGCCAGCTCACCATCCCCGGGGGCAGACTATGGCTACACCTTC
j_gene: TRBJ2-3; v_gene: TRBV14; abundance: -; d_gene: TRBD1; CDR3aa: CASSQDRVNTQYF; CDR3nt: TGTGCCAGCAGCCAGGACAGGGTAAATACGCAGTATTTT
j_gene: TRBJ1-1; v_gene: TRBV18; abundance: many; d_gene: -; CDR3aa: CASSPPQGKGNTEAFF; CDR3nt: TGTGCCAGCTCACCACCGCAGGGAAAAGGGAACACTGAAGCTTTCTTT
j_gene: TRBJ2-3; v_gene: TRBV7-9; abundance: many; d_gene: TRBD1; CDR3aa: CASSRTGDADTQYF; CDR3nt: TGTGCCAGCAGCCGGACAGGGGATGCAGATACGCAGTATTTT
j_gene: TRBJ2-1; v_gene: TRBV7-6; abundance: -; d_gene: TRBD1; CDR3aa: CASRPGTGPYNEQFF; CDR3nt: TGCGCCAGCAGACCCGGGACAGGCCCGTACAATGAGCAGTTCTTC
j_gene: TRBJ1-3; v_gene: TRBV7-3; abundance: -; d_gene: -; CDR3aa: CASSLQVTSGDTIYF; CDR3nt: TGTGCCAGCAGCCTACAGGTTACCTCTGGAGACACCATATATTTT
j_gene: TRBJ2-1; v_gene: TRBV6-2/TRBV6-3; abundance: many; d_gene: -; CDR3aa: CASTLGRRANEQFF; CDR3nt: TGTGCCAGCACCTTAGGTAGGAGGGCCAATGAGCAGTTCTTC
j_gene: TRBJ1-2; v_gene: TRBV19; abundance: -; d_gene: -; CDR3aa: CASSNGRGYTF; CDR3nt: TGTGCCAGTAGTAACGGCCGGGGCTACACCTTC
j_gene: TRBJ1-1; v_gene: TRBV5-1; abundance: few; d_gene: -; CDR3aa: CASSPVGGGFTEAFF; CDR3nt: TGCGCCAGCAGCCCCGTGGGGGGAGGGTTCACTGAAGCTTTCTTT
j_gene: TRBJ2-7; v_gene: TRBV6-2/TRBV6-3; abundance: -; d_gene: -; CDR3aa: CASAGTSDGEQYF; CDR3nt: TGTGCCAGCGCTGGGACCTCTGATGGCGAGCAGTACTTC
j_gene: TRBJ1-3; v_gene: TRBV12-3/TRBV12-4; abundance: many; d_gene: TRBD1; CDR3aa: CASSSTGGTGNTIYF; CDR3nt: TGTGCCAGCAGTTCTACAGGGGGAACTGGAAACACCATATATTTT
j_gene: TRBJ2-5; v_gene: TRBV7-9; abundance: many; d_gene: -; CDR3aa: CASSLFVETQYF; CDR3nt: TGTGCCAGCAGCTTATTTGTGGAGACCCAGTACTTC
j_gene: TRBJ2-7; v_gene: TRBV5-6; abundance: many; d_gene: TRBD1; CDR3aa: CASSPRDRVSYEQYF; CDR3nt: TGTGCCAGCAGCCCACGGGACAGGGTATCCTACGAGCAGTACTTC
j_gene: TRBJ2-2; v_gene: TRBV12-3/TRBV12-4; abundance: many; d_gene: -; CDR3aa: CASTPLAVGGELFF; CDR3nt: TGTGCCAGCACCCCCCTGGCAGTAGGCGGGGAGCTGTTTTTT
j_gene: TRBJ1-2; v_gene: TRBV30; abundance: many; d_gene: -; CDR3aa: CAWTWEGYGYTF; CDR3nt: TGTGCCTGGACCTGGGAAGGCTATGGCTACACCTTC
j_gene: TRBJ2-2; v_gene: TRBV29-1; abundance: -; d_gene: -; CDR3aa: CSVEDHKNTGELFF; CDR3nt: TGCAGCGTTGAAGATCACAAAAACACCGGGGAGCTGTTTTTT
j_gene: TRBJ2-3; v_gene: TRBV6-1; abundance: few; d_gene: TRBD2; CDR3aa: CASSPGRGPGTSGRAGTDTQYF; CDR3nt: TGTGCCAGCAGTCCCGGGAGGGGGCCCGGGACTAGCGGGAGGGCCGGAACAGATACGCAGTATTTT
j_gene: TRBJ2-1; v_gene: TRBV19; abundance: -; d_gene: TRBD2; CDR3aa: CASSNIAGDYNEQFF; CDR3nt: TGTGCCAGTAGTAACATAGCGGGCGACTACAATGAGCAGTTCTTC
j_gene: TRBJ2-1; v_gene: TRBV24-1; abundance: -; d_gene: -; CDR3aa: CATRGVRNEQFF; CDR3nt: TGTGCCACCAGGGGGGTGAGGAATGAGCAGTTCTTC
j_gene: TRBJ2-1; v_gene: TRBV11-3; abundance: many; d_gene: -; CDR3aa: CASSEQPYNEQFF; CDR3nt: TGTGCCAGCAGCGAGCAGCCGTACAATGAGCAGTTCTTC
j_gene: TRBJ2-2; v_gene: TRBV18; abundance: many; d_gene: -; CDR3aa: CASAGLATGELFF; CDR3nt: TGTGCCAGCGCCGGACTTGCGACCGGGGAGCTGTTTTTT
j_gene: TRBJ2-2; v_gene: TRBV5-6; abundance: few; d_gene: -; CDR3aa: CASSFRGRDTGELFF; CDR3nt: TGTGCCAGCAGCTTTAGGGGCCGGGACACCGGGGAGCTGTTTTTT
j_gene: TRBJ2-5; v_gene: TRBV28; abundance: many; d_gene: -; CDR3aa: CASTPLFGSGETLGETQYF; CDR3nt: TGTGCCAGCACACCCCTTTTTGGTAGCGGCGAGACTCTGGGAGAGACCCAGTACTTC
j_gene: TRBJ2-1; v_gene: TRBV27; abundance: many; d_gene: -; CDR3aa: CASSLSRYYNEQFF; CDR3nt: TGTGCCAGCAGTTTATCCCGCTACTACAATGAGCAGTTCTTC
j_gene: TRBJ2-5; v_gene: TRBV20-1; abundance: many; d_gene: -; CDR3aa: CSSRGGSSGETQYF; CDR3nt: TGCAGTAGTAGGGGGGGGAGTTCGGGAGAGACCCAGTACTTC
j_gene: TRBJ1-1; v_gene: TRBV6-1; abundance: many; d_gene: -; CDR3aa: CASSRQNTEAFF; CDR3nt: TGTGCCAGCAGTCGACAGAACACTGAAGCTTTCTTT
j_gene: TRBJ2-2; v_gene: TRBV7-3; abundance: few; d_gene: -; CDR3aa: CASSPIGTGANTGELFF; CDR3nt: TGTGCCAGCAGCCCAATTGGGACGGGCGCGAACACCGGGGAGCTGTTTTTT
j_gene: TRBJ2-7; v_gene: TRBV18; abundance: many; d_gene: TRBD1; CDR3aa: CASSPGTGPYEQYF; CDR3nt: TGTGCCAGCTCACCGGGGACAGGGCCCTACGAGCAGTACTTC
j_gene: TRBJ1-1; v_gene: TRBV27; abundance: many; d_gene: -; CDR3aa: CASSPPQNTEAFF; CDR3nt: TGTGCCAGCAGTCCCCCACAGAACACTGAAGCTTTCTTT
j_gene: TRBJ1-5; v_gene: TRBV28; abundance: -; d_gene: TRBD1; CDR3aa: CASSPRTGSQPQHF; CDR3nt: TGTGCCAGCAGTCCGCGGACAGGGTCTCAGCCCCAGCATTTT
j_gene: TRBJ2-1; v_gene: TRBV24-1; abundance: -; d_gene: TRBD1; CDR3aa: CATSDPGTGVPNEQFF; CDR3nt: TGTGCCACCAGTGACCCCGGGACAGGGGTTCCCAATGAGCAGTTCTTC
j_gene: TRBJ2-4; v_gene: TRBV12-3/TRBV12-4; abundance: many; d_gene: -; CDR3aa: CASSFVGTAKNIQYF; CDR3nt: TGTGCCAGCAGTTTTGTCGGGACAGCCAAAAACATTCAGTACTTC
j_gene: TRBJ2-3; v_gene: TRBV20-1; abundance: many; d_gene: TRBD2; CDR3aa: CSARLLRERPDTQYF; CDR3nt: TGCAGTGCTAGGCTCTTGCGGGAGAGACCAGATACGCAGTATTTT